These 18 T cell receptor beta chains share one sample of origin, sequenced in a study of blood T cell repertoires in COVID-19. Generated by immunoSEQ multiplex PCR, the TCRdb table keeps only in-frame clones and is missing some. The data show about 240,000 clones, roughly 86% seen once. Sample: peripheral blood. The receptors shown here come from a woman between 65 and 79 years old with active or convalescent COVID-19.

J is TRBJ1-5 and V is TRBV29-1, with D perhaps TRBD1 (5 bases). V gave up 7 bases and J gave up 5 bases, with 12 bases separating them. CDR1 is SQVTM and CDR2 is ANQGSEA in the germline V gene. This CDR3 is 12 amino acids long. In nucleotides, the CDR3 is TGCAGCGCTCAGGGAGGCGATCAGCCCCAGCATTTT. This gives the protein CSAQGGDQPQHF.

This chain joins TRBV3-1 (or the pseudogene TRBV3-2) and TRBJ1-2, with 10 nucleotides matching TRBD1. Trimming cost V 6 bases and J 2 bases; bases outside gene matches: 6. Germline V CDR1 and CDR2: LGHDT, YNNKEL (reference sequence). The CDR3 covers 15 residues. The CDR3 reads CASSRGTGDNYGYTF. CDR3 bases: TGTGCCAGCAGTCGCGGGACAGGGGACAACTATGGCTACACCTTC.

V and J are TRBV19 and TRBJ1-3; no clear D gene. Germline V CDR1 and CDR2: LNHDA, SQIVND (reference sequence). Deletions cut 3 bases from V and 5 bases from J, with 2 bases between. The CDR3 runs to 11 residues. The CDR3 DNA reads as TGTGCCAGTAGTATTAGAAACACCATATATTTT. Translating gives CASSIRNTIYF.

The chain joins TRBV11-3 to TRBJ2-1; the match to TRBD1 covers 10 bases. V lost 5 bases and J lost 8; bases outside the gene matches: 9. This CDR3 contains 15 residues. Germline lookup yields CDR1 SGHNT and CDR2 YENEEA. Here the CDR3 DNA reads TGTGCCAGCAGCAAGGGGGGACAGGGGTTGGATGAGCAGTTCTTC. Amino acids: CASSKGGQGLDEQFF.

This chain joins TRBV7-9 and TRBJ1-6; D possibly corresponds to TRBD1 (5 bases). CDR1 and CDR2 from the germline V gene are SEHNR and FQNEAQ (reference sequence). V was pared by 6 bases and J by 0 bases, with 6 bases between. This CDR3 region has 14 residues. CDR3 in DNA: TGTGCCAGCAGGACAGCCTCCTATAATTCACCCCTCCACTTT. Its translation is CASRTASYNSPLHF. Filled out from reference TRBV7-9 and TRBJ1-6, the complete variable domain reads DTGVSQNPRHKITKRGQNVTFRCDPISEHNRLYWYRQTLGQGPEFLTYFQNEAQLEKSRLLSDRFSAERPKGSFSTLEIQRTEQGDSAMYLCASRTASYNSPLHFGNGTRLTVT.

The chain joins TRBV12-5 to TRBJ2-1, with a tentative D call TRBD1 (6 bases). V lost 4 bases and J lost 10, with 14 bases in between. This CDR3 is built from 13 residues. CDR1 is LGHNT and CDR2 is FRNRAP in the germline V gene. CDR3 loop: CASGSSGVREQFF. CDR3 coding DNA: TGTGCTAGTGGTTCCTCAGGGGTTAGGGAGCAGTTCTTC.

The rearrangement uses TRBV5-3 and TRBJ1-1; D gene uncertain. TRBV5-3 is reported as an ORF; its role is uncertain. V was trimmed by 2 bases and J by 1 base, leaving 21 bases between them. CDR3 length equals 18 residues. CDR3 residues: CARSFKPHNMTWNTEAFF. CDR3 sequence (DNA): TGTGCCAGAAGCTTCAAGCCCCACAACATGACTTGGAACACTGAAGCTTTCTTT.

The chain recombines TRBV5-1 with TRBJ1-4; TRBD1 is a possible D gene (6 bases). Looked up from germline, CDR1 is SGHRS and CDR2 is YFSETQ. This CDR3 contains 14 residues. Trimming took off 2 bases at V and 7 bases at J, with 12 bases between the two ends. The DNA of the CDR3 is TGCGCCAGCAGCTTCCGGGGGGCGGGTGAAAAACTGTTTTTT. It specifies CASSFRGAGEKLFF.

The CDR3: CASRYRDISGNTIYF. The CDR3 DNA is TGTGCCAGCAGATACAGGGATATCTCTGGAAACACCATATATTTT. The chain combines TRBV3-1 (or the pseudogene TRBV3-2) with TRBJ1-3, with D possibly matching TRBD1 (6 bases). The CDR3 sequence is 15 residues long. Germline CDR1 LGHDT, CDR2 YNNKEL (reference sequence). Trimming stripped 6 bases from V and 0 bases from J, with 12 bases between.

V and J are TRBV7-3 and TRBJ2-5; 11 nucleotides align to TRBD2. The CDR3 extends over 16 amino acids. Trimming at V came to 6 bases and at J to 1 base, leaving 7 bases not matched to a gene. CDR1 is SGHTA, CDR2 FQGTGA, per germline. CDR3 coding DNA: TGTGCCAGCAGGCGAGGTCTAGCGGGGGGCCAAGAGACCCAGTACTTC. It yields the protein CASRRGLAGGQETQYF.

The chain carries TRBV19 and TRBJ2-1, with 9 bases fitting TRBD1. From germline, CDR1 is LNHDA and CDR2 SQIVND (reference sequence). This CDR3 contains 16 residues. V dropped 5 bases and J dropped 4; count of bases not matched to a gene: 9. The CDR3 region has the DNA TGTGCCAGTAGTCTATTGGGACAGGGTGAGTACAATGAGCAGTTCTTC. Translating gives CASSLLGQGEYNEQFF.

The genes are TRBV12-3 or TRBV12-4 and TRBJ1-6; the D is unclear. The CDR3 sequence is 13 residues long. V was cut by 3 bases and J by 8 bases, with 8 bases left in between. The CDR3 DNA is TGTGCCAGCAGTTTGTTAAGAGATTCACCCCTCCACTTT. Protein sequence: CASSLLRDSPLHF.

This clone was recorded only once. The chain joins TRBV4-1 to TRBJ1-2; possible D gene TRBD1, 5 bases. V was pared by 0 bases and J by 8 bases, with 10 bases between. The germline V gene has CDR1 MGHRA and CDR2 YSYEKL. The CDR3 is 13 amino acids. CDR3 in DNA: TGCGCCAGCAGCCAAGATCAAGGGGAAGGCTACACCTTC. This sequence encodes CASSQDQGEGYTF.

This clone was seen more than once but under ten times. CDR3 DNA: TGTGCCAGCAGCCTCTATTCGGAGGCCTGGGTCTCTGGGGCCAACGTCCTGACTTTC. Translating it yields CASSLYSEAWVSGANVLTF. The chain links TRBV3-1 (or the pseudogene TRBV3-2) to TRBJ2-6; D might be TRBD2 (5 bases). The CDR3 loop spans 19 amino acids. V lost 4 bases and J 0 bases, leaving 19 bases between the germline ends. Per germline, CDR1 LGHDT and CDR2 YNNKEL (reference sequence).

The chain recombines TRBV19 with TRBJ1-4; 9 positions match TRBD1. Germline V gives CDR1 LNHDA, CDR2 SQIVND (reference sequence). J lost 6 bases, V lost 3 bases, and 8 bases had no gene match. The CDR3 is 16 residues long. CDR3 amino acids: CASSIGSGTGYEKLFF. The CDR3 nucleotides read TGTGCCAGTAGTATTGGCAGCGGGACAGGGTATGAAAAACTGTTTTTT.

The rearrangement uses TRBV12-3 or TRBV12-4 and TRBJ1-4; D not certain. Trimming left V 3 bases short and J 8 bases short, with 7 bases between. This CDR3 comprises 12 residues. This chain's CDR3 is CASSFPREKLFF. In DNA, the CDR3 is TGTGCCAGCAGTTTCCCCAGGGAAAAACTGTTTTTT.

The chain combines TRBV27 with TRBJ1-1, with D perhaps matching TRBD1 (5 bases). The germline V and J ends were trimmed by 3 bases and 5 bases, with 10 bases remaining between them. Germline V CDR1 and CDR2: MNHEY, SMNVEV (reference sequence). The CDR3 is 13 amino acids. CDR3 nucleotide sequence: TGTGCCAGCAGTTTCACAGGATTAACTGAAGCTTTCTTT. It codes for CASSFTGLTEAFF.

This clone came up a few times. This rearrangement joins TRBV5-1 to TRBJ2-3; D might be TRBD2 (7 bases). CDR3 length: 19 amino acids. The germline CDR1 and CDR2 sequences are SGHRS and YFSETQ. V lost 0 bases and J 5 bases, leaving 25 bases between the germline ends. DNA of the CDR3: TGCGCCAGCAGCTTGGCCCTACGGGTAGGAGGGGGGGCGAGAGATACGCAGTATTTT. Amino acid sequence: CASSLALRVGGGARDTQYF. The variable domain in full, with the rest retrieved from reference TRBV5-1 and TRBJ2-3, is KAGVTQTPRYLIKTRGQQVTLSCSPISGHRSVSWYQQTPGQGLQFLFEYFSETQRNKGNFPGRFSGRQFSNSRSEMNVSTLELGDSALYLCASSLALRVGGGARDTQYFGPGTRLTVL.